This T cell receptor beta chain appears in the sequencing data of a study of siplizumab effects on memory and regulatory T cells (dated by TCRdb to the late 2010s). About the study as a whole: The study looked at the effect of siplizumab, an anti-CD2 antibody, on alloreactive T-cell subsets in allogeneic mixed lymphocyte reactions made from human PBMCs. Findings and caveats that apply to the study as a whole: Among mappable alloreactive CD4+ clones, an average Treg-derived fraction of roughly 71% was observed with siplizumab, compared with 25% to 30% in control reactions. Compared with memory T cells, unstimulated naive T cells appeared more diverse, and naive cells seemed to make a substantial contribution to the alloresponse. Whether proliferating Tregs from siplizumab cultures were suppressive was not functionally confirmed. Because sequences at frequencies below about 10^-5 were poorly captured, only a minor fraction of alloreactive clones could be mapped back to unstimulated subsets. Roughly 80-95% of proliferating CD4+ or CD8+ clones could not be assigned a naive or memory phenotype. The cumulative frequency of alloreactive sequences traceable to unstimulated CD4+ memory T cells was significantly reduced by siplizumab.

Sorted unstimulated T cells and proliferating T cells recovered from mixed lymphocyte reactions underwent TCRbeta CDR3 sequencing. Fresh whole blood from nine to ten HLA-typed healthy donors was used as the source from which PBMCs were isolated. The CDR3 runs 15 residues from the cysteine to the phenylalanine. Only the CDR3 part of the read is kept: 45 bases, read in frame from the first base. Reading the germline V gene gives CDR1 MDHEN and CDR2 SYDVKM. V gives up 4 bases and J gives up 4 bases, and the segment between their germline ends measures 16 bases. Note on this clone: This clone's antigen is unknown. No base quality information exists; no much larger clone differs at one position.

The library was made by the immunoSEQ multiplex PCR assay. The deep sequencing platform assayed some 90,000 TCR templates per sample. Genomic DNA extracted from sorted T cells was the material used for TCRbeta CDR3 sequencing. In the source study's methods: Clonal analysis of TCRbeta CDR3 data was done in the R programming language. Alloreactive CD4+ and CD8+ clones were defined by comparing unstimulated samples with post-reaction CFSE-low samples. By matching sequences to the repertoires of sorted unstimulated Treg and non-Treg cells, each alloreactive CD4+ clone was assigned a regulatory or non-regulatory origin. Sourced from immuneACCESS, this table was stored by TCRdb with only in-frame sequences that have V and J called. A share of the clones is absent; for the studies checked, an unresolved V gene accounts for under half, and the remainder has no known explanation. That table is the source of V, J and clone size, and D and trimming were worked out from the DNA. The table for this sample lists tens of thousands of clones; approximately 93% of them were counted only once. Approximately 38% of the sample belongs to the ten largest clones.

Recombination connected TRBV28 to TRBJ1-1, with the D segment identity uncertain. The TCR comes from a human donor in good health. The sample taken for sequencing was CD8+ T cells sorted from blood. The DNA reads as follows: TGTGCCAGCAGTTGGGATAAAGGTACGGGCACTGAAGCTTTCTTT. This encodes CASSWDKGTGTEAFF.